Described below is a single T cell receptor (beta chain) sequence and its context. This entry belongs to a study of T cell responses to AZD1222 COVID-19 vaccine. About the research overall: Whether given at about 4 or about 12 weeks, second doses were pooled.

In germline, CDR1 is LGHNA, CDR2 YNFKEQ. The ends lost 2 bases at V and 6 bases at J; junction bases unmatched: 8. The CDR3 covers 16 residues. TCRdb's table, derived via immunoSEQ multiplex PCR, lists solely in-frame clones and lacks some. The table shows over 95,000 clones, with roughly 88% occurring only once. Sequencing used peripheral blood, obtained on day 0 of AZD1222 vaccination. V gene TRBV4-2 combines with J gene TRBJ2-2; 8 nucleotides match TRBD2. This receptor was identified in an adult in good health. The CDR3 DNA sequence: TGTGCCAGCAGCCAACAAGCGGGAGAGGTGGCCGGGGAGCTGTTTTTT. This codes for CASSQQAGEVAGELFF.